This passage covers 27 T cell receptor beta chains from one sample sequenced in a study of long-term antiretroviral therapy in people with HIV. Running of the v3.0 immunoSEQ assay took place at survey level. The repertoire was sequenced with immunoSEQ multiplex PCR; TCRdb's copy has only in-frame clones and lacks some. Of some 34,000 clones in the sample, 95% to 96% are singletons; the top ten hold 2% to 2.5%. The specimen comprised unsorted PBMCs, sampled 6.5 to 6.6 years after starting antiretroviral therapy. The receptors originated from a man in his thirties or forties with HIV.

This sequence joins TRBV6-5 and TRBJ2-1; TRBD2 matches at 8 bases. Germline CDR1 is MNHEY and CDR2 is SVGAGI. The CDR3 has 15 residues. The J segment lost 9 bases and the V segment lost 6 bases, leaving 13 bases of the junction unmatched. CDR3 in amino acids: CASSYRAGAGGEQFF. The CDR3 nucleotides are TGTGCCAGCAGCTATAGAGCGGGGGCTGGCGGTGAGCAGTTCTTC.

V is TRBV6-5 and J is TRBJ2-1; D could derive from TRBD1 or TRBD2 (6 bases each). V gave up 0 bases and J gave up 8 bases, with 17 bases separating them. The CDR3 is made up of 16 amino acids. Germline CDR1 is MNHEY and CDR2 is SVGAGI. Written as DNA, the CDR3 is TGTGCCAGCAGTTACTCGAGGGTCAAGGGGGGACATGAGCAGTTCTTC. It yields the protein CASSYSRVKGGHEQFF.

The chain recombines TRBV2 with TRBJ2-1; D is uncertain. Germline CDR1 SNHLY, CDR2 FYNNEI. The CDR3 spans 15 residues. V was cut by 8 bases and J by 0 bases, with 14 bases left in between. For the CDR3, the DNA is TGTGCCAGCGACGCCTTCGCTCCCTCCTACAATGAGCAGTTCTTC. It encodes CASDAFAPSYNEQFF.

This clone appeared once. The chain combines TRBV13 with TRBJ1-1; D might be TRBD1 (5 bases). Germline values: CDR1 PRHDT, CDR2 FYEKMQ (reference sequence). The CDR3 has 15 amino acids. Trimming cost V 1 base and J 6 bases, with 15 bases left between them. Here the CDR3 DNA reads TGTGCCAGCAGCTTAGTTGGGGCCAGGGAGGCTGAAGCTTTCTTT. Its translation is CASSLVGAREAEAFF. The complete variable domain, with remaining parts taken from reference TRBV13 and TRBJ1-1, reads AAGVIQSPRHLIKEKRETATLKCYPIPRHDTVYWYQQGPGQDPQFLISFYEKMQSDKGSIPDRFSAQQFSDYHSELNMSSLELGDSALYFCASSLVGAREAEAFFGQGTRLTVV.

V usage is TRBV6-4 and J usage is TRBJ2-1; no reliable D call. CDR3 length: 14 amino acids. V was pared by 11 bases and J by 4 bases, with 18 bases between. The germline V gene has CDR1 MRHNA and CDR2 SNTAGT. CDR3 loop: CALSPAVDYNEQFF. The CDR3 coding sequence is TGTGCCCTTTCACCAGCTGTAGATTACAATGAGCAGTTCTTC.

J is TRBJ2-2 and V is TRBV5-1, with D possibly TRBD1 on 6 matching bases. The CDR3 is 16 residues long. Germline V gene sequence: CDR1 SGHRS, CDR2 YFSETQ. The V gene lost 3 bases and the J gene lost 3 bases, with 15 bases spanning the gap. The CDR3 DNA sequence: TGCGCCAGCAGCTCAACAGGGATTAGGGACACCGGGGAGCTGTTTTTT. It codes for CASSSTGIRDTGELFF.

The J gene is TRBJ2-1, the V gene TRBV7-2, with a tentative D call TRBD2 (5 bases). V dropped 3 bases and J dropped 0 bases, with 12 bases sitting between them. From germline, CDR1 is SGHTA and CDR2 FQGNSA. This CDR3 has 16 amino acids. The CDR3 loop reads CASSFSGSRSYNEQFF. The CDR3, as DNA: TGTGCCAGCAGCTTTTCGGGGTCCCGCTCCTACAATGAGCAGTTCTTC.

The rearrangement links TRBV4-3 to TRBJ1-1; 10 bases map to TRBD1. In germline, CDR1 is LGHNA, CDR2 YSLEER. This CDR3 has 16 residues. Germline trimming cut 4 bases from V and 2 bases from J; bases unmatched to any gene: 7. CDR3: CASSLTGTGVNTEAFF. The CDR3 DNA follows: TGCGCCAGCAGCCTCACCGGGACAGGGGTTAACACTGAAGCTTTCTTT.

This chain links TRBV7-3 with TRBJ2-5; D is unresolved. CDR3 length: 13 residues. V lost 8 bases, J lost 5 bases, and 15 bases lay in between. The germline V gene has CDR1 SGHTA and CDR2 FQGTGA. CDR3 sequence (DNA): TGTGCCAGCGCCTACTCTGTCCCGGAGACCCAGTACTTC. This translates into CASAYSVPETQYF.

The chain carries TRBV9 and TRBJ1-2; 9 bases are a match to TRBD1. J was trimmed by 8 bases and V by 3 bases; bases with no gene match: 5. Germline CDR1 is SGDLS and CDR2 is YYNGEE. This CDR3 spans 13 amino acids. This CDR3 is CASSARDRVGYTF. CDR3 DNA sequence: TGTGCCAGCAGCGCCCGGGACAGGGTAGGCTACACCTTC.

The genes are TRBV7-6 and TRBJ2-2, with 8 bases lining up with TRBD1. This CDR3 is 15 amino acids long. The germline V gene encodes CDR1 SGHVS and CDR2 FNYEAQ. Trimming cost V 4 bases and J 8 bases; bases outside gene matches: 9. The CDR3 reads CASSSGTGVRGELFF. CDR3 sequence (DNA): TGTGCCAGCAGCTCGGGGACAGGCGTCAGGGGGGAGCTGTTTTTT. The entire variable domain, with the rest obtained from reference TRBV7-6 and TRBJ2-2, is as follows: GAGVSQSPRYKVTKRGQDVALRCDPISGHVSLYWYRQALGQGPEFLTYFNYEAQQDKSGLPNDRFSAERPEGSISTLTIQRTEQRDSAMYRCASSSGTGVRGELFFGEGSRLTVL.

V usage is TRBV21-1 and J usage is TRBJ2-1; TRBD2, the D gene given by the table, was not confirmed from the DNA. TRBV21-1 represents a pseudogene. This CDR3 spans 18 amino acids. The CDR3 protein is CASSKGGLAGWTYNEQFF. The CDR3 DNA sequence: TGTGCCAGCAGCAAGGGGGGGCTAGCGGGATGGACCTACAATGAGCAGTTCTTC.

In this sample, this clone turned up a few times. The gene calls are TRBV18 and TRBJ2-1; 8 nucleotides line up with TRBD2. The CDR3 extends over 14 amino acids. Trimming removed 3 bases from V and 3 bases from J; junction bases left unmatched: 1. Germline V gene lookup returns CDR1 KGHSH and CDR2 LQKENI. In DNA form, the CDR3 reads TGTGCCAGCTCACCCGGGACTAGCTACAATGAGCAGTTCTTC. Amino acids: CASSPGTSYNEQFF.

This clone has only one observation. The V gene is TRBV6-5, the J gene TRBJ1-5; the match to TRBD1 covers 8 bases. Germline V gene sequence: CDR1 MNHEY, CDR2 SVGAGI. The J segment lost 1 base and the V segment lost 8 bases, leaving 1 base of the junction unmatched. The CDR3 is made up of 13 amino acids. CDR3: CASRTGSNQPQHF. As DNA, the CDR3 is TGTGCCAGCCGGACAGGGAGCAATCAGCCCCAGCATTTT.

The chain employs TRBV13 and TRBJ2-3; D may be TRBD2 (6 bases). CDR3 length: 11 amino acids. Trimming left V 4 bases short and J 10 bases short, with 9 bases between. Germline CDR1 reads PRHDT; CDR2 reads FYEKMQ (reference sequence). The CDR3 loop is CASSSGTPQYF. The CDR3 DNA sequence: TGTGCCAGCAGCTCCGGGACTCCGCAGTATTTT.

The rearrangement links TRBV5-1 to TRBJ1-1; 7 bases line up with TRBD1. Per germline, CDR1 SGHRS and CDR2 YFSETQ. The J segment lost 4 bases and the V segment lost 4 bases, leaving 7 bases of the junction unmatched. This CDR3 comprises 14 residues. The DNA of the CDR3 is TGCGCCAGCAGCCTCTTACAGGGGAGCACTGAAGCTTTCTTT. Encoded protein: CASSLLQGSTEAFF.

The rearrangement joins TRBV18 to TRBJ1-2; D is uncertain. Trimming removed 3 bases at V and 5 bases at J, with 13 bases between. Per the germline V gene, CDR1 is KGHSH and CDR2 is LQKENI. This CDR3 is built from 14 residues. The CDR3 here is CASSPIGIEYGYTF. The CDR3 bases are TGTGCCAGCTCACCGATTGGGATAGAATATGGCTACACCTTC.

V gene TRBV4-2 combines with J gene TRBJ1-2; TRBD1 matches at 8 bases. The trim removed 2 bases at V and 7 bases at J, leaving 9 bases unmatched. The germline CDR1 and CDR2 sequences are LGHNA and YNFKEQ. This CDR3 has 15 amino acids. In DNA form, the CDR3 reads TGTGCCAGCAGCCAAAGGGGACAGGTTAATCGTGGCTACACCTTC. It is translated as CASSQRGQVNRGYTF.

The sample holds one count of this clone. The chain couples TRBV27 to TRBJ2-5; D is possibly TRBD2 (5 bases). The CDR3 runs 13 residues. The germline V gene encodes CDR1 MNHEY and CDR2 SMNVEV (reference sequence). V lost 7 bases, J lost 7 bases, and 16 bases lay in between. The CDR3 protein is CASNLAAGGTQYF. In DNA, the CDR3 is TGTGCCAGCAACCTAGCTGCGGGTGGGACCCAGTACTTC.

The chain links TRBV6-5 to TRBJ2-7; a weak D match, TRBD1 (6 bases). Germline-derived CDR1 and CDR2 are MNHEY and SVGAGI. The CDR3 is 14 amino acids. Trimming removed 6 bases at V and 4 bases at J, with 16 bases between. The DNA of the CDR3 is TGTGCCAGCAGCCGACGGACAGTTACATACGAGCAGTACTTC. It codes for CASSRRTVTYEQYF.

The CDR3 loop is CASSVAVGTDTQYF. The CDR3 DNA follows: TGTGCCAGCAGCGTAGCTGTCGGCACAGATACGCAGTATTTT. The genes are TRBV9 and TRBJ2-3; D is uncertain. This CDR3 spans 14 amino acids. Trimming cost V 0 bases and J 1 base, with 6 bases left between them. CDR1 is SGDLS, CDR2 YYNGEE, per germline.

The gene calls are TRBV9 and TRBJ1-5; D gene unclear. V dropped 3 bases and J dropped 4 bases, with 14 bases sitting between them. Per germline, CDR1 SGDLS and CDR2 YYNGEE. This CDR3 contains 15 residues. The CDR3 here is CASSAIPDGNQPQHF. CDR3 nucleotide sequence: TGTGCCAGCAGCGCAATTCCGGACGGGAATCAGCCCCAGCATTTT.

This chain connects TRBV6-6 to TRBJ1-5, with D possibly matching TRBD1 (5 bases). The V gene lost 1 base and the J gene lost 7 bases, with 8 bases spanning the gap. The CDR3 has 13 amino acids. Germline assignment: CDR1 MNHNY and CDR2 SVGAGI (reference sequence). The CDR3 region is CASSYWDPQPQHF. The CDR3 DNA reads TGTGCCAGCAGTTACTGGGACCCCCAGCCCCAGCATTTT.

The chain joins TRBV7-9 to TRBJ2-1, with 9 positions matching TRBD2. The CDR3 contains 17 residues. The germline gives CDR1 SEHNR, CDR2 FQNEAQ (reference sequence). Losses at the gene ends were 2 bases for V and 8 bases for J; bases not matched to a gene: 13. Here the CDR3 DNA reads TGTGCCAGCAGCTTAAACTTCGCGGGGGGGCTTAATGATGAGCAGTTCTTC. Its translation is CASSLNFAGGLNDEQFF.

The chain links TRBV4-2 to TRBJ2-2; D not resolved. The V and J ends lost 2 bases and 6 bases respectively, with 13 bases between them. Germline V CDR1 and CDR2: LGHNA, YNFKEQ. The CDR3 spans 15 residues. The CDR3 nucleotides are TGTGCCAGCAGCCAAATCCGGCCAAACGCCGGGGAGCTGTTTTTT. Residues: CASSQIRPNAGELFF.

The chain uses TRBV2 and TRBJ1-1; no clear D. CDR3 length equals 11 residues. Trimming left V 4 bases short and J 8 bases short, with 8 bases between. Germline values: CDR1 SNHLY, CDR2 FYNNEI. CDR3: CASSGKVEAFF. CDR3 DNA: TGTGCCAGCAGTGGAAAGGTCGAAGCTTTCTTT.

The chain is built from TRBV5-6 and TRBJ1-1; D not resolved. V gave up 4 bases and J gave up 1 base, with 14 bases separating them. In germline, CDR1 is SGHDT, CDR2 YYEEEE. The CDR3 loop spans 15 amino acids. The chain's CDR3 is CASSPLTLQNTEAFF. CDR3 nucleotides: TGTGCCAGCAGCCCACTTACGTTACAGAACACTGAAGCTTTCTTT.